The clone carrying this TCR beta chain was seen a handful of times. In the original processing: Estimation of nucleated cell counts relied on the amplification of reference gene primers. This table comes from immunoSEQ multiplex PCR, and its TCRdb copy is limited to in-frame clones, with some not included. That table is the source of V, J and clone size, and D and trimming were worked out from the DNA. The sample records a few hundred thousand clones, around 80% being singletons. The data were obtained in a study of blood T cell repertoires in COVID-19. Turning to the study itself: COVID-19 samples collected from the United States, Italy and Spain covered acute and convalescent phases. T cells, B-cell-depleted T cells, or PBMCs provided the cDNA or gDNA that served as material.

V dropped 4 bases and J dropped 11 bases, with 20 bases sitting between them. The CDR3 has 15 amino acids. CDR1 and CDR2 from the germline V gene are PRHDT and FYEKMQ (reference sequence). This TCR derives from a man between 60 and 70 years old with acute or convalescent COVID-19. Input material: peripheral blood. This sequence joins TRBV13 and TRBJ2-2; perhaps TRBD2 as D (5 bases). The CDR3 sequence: CASSSRGWRGVELFF. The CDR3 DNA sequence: TGTGCCAGCAGCTCGAGAGGGTGGCGTGGGGTTGAGCTGTTTTTT.